The 24 T cell receptor beta chains below all came from one sample that was sequenced in a study of blood T cell repertoires in COVID-19. Generated by immunoSEQ multiplex PCR, the TCRdb table keeps only in-frame clones and is missing some. The sample consists of 200,000 to 300,000 clones, roughly nine tenths of them appearing once. The sequencing sample was made of peripheral blood. Receptors originate from a man between 40 and 49 years old who had recovered from COVID-19.

J is TRBJ2-3 and V is TRBV3-1 (or the pseudogene TRBV3-2), with 10 positions matching TRBD2. V was pared by 4 bases and J by 3 bases, with 1 base of the junction left unmatched. The CDR3 spans 14 residues. Germline CDR1 is LGHDT and CDR2 is YNNKEL (reference sequence). Here the CDR3 reads CASSLGLATDTQYF. Here the CDR3 DNA reads TGTGCCAGCAGCCTGGGACTAGCGACAGATACGCAGTATTTT.

The chain has TRBV7-9 and TRBJ2-2, with no clear D. With 4 bases removed from V and 5 bases from J, the gap between germline ends came to 8 bases. Germline lookup yields CDR1 SEHNR and CDR2 FQNEAQ (reference sequence). This CDR3 has 13 residues. CDR3 coding DNA: TGTGCCAGCAGCTACACAGAGACCGGGGAGCTGTTTTTT. It is translated as CASSYTETGELFF.

The chain links TRBV18 to TRBJ1-5; D not certain. Germline V CDR1 and CDR2: KGHSH, LQKENI. V was trimmed by 3 bases and J by 4 bases, leaving 13 bases between them. There are 15 residues in the CDR3. This chain's CDR3 is CASSPPGSGNQPQHF. The CDR3, as DNA: TGTGCCAGCTCACCTCCGGGTAGTGGGAATCAGCCCCAGCATTTT. Full variable domain (remainder filled in from reference TRBV18 and TRBJ1-5): NAGVMQNPRHLVRRRGQEARLRCSPMKGHSHVYWYRQLPEEGLKFMVYLQKENIIDESGMPKERFSAEFPKEGPSILRIQQVVRGDSAAYFCASSPPGSGNQPQHFGDGTRLSIL.

The chain is built from TRBV15 and TRBJ2-1; possibly TRBD2 for D (5 bases). With 1 base removed from V and 14 bases from J, the gap between germline ends came to 15 bases. The germline CDR1 and CDR2 sequences are LNHNV and YYDKDF (reference sequence). The CDR3 totals 13 residues. CDR3 in amino acids: CATSRANIVGKFF. The CDR3 DNA follows: TGTGCCACCAGCAGAGCAAATATCGTCGGGAAGTTCTTC.

This CDR3 is CASSEKSLARNEQFF. CDR3 DNA: TGTGCCAGCAGTGAGAAGAGTCTAGCTCGGAATGAGCAGTTCTTC. V gene TRBV2 combines with J gene TRBJ2-1; a weak D match, TRBD2 (5 bases). Per the germline V gene, CDR1 is SNHLY and CDR2 is FYNNEI. V dropped 3 bases and J dropped 7 bases, with 16 bases sitting between them. The CDR3 length is 15 residues.

The chain joins TRBV2 to TRBJ2-3; D possibly corresponds to TRBD2 (5 bases). The length of the CDR3 is 13 residues. Trimming cost V 4 bases and J 6 bases, with 11 bases left between them. Germline lookup yields CDR1 SNHLY and CDR2 FYNNEI. The CDR3 sequence is CASSAPRADTQYF. CDR3 coding DNA: TGTGCCAGCAGTGCGCCGAGGGCGGATACGCAGTATTTT.

The chain couples TRBV5-1 to TRBJ2-1, with 9 bases matching TRBD1. This CDR3 is built from 16 residues. J lost 8 bases, V lost 2 bases, and 11 bases had no gene match. Looked up from germline, CDR1 is SGHRS and CDR2 is YFSETQ. The CDR3 nucleotides read TGCGCCAGCAGCTTTCTACCGGGACAGGGCGTACATGAGCAGTTCTTC. Translation: CASSFLPGQGVHEQFF. Filled out from reference TRBV5-1 and TRBJ2-1, the complete variable domain reads KAGVTQTPRYLIKTRGQQVTLSCSPISGHRSVSWYQQTPGQGLQFLFEYFSETQRNKGNFPGRFSGRQFSNSRSEMNVSTLELGDSALYLCASSFLPGQGVHEQFFGPGTRLTVL.

The chain employs TRBV9 and TRBJ1-2; tentatively, D is TRBD1 (5 bases). With 0 bases removed from V and 0 bases from J, the gap between germline ends came to 9 bases. The CDR3 spans 15 residues. The germline V gene encodes CDR1 SGDLS and CDR2 YYNGEE. CDR3 protein: CASSVGTGSNYGYTF. CDR3 coding DNA: TGTGCCAGCAGCGTAGGAACAGGTTCTAACTATGGCTACACCTTC.

The rearrangement links TRBV6-5 to TRBJ2-7, with TRBD1 identical over 11 bases. CDR1 MNHEY and CDR2 SVGAGI come from the germline V gene. Losses at the gene ends were 7 bases for V and 9 bases for J; bases not matched to a gene: 8. The CDR3 extends over 13 amino acids. The CDR3 nucleotides read TGTGCCAGCACAAGGACAGGGGGCGCTTTGCAGTACTTC. It codes for CASTRTGGALQYF.

V is TRBV2 and J is TRBJ1-1; D is undetermined. This CDR3 has 14 residues. Germline V gene sequence: CDR1 SNHLY, CDR2 FYNNEI. Trimming pared 6 bases from V and 0 bases from J, leaving 11 bases between. CDR3 DNA sequence: TGTGCCAGCAGGATCACAGAGCTGAACACTGAAGCTTTCTTT. This sequence encodes CASRITELNTEAFF.

This chain uses TRBV5-1 with TRBJ2-3; TRBD1 aligns across 8 bases. CDR1 and CDR2 (germline): SGHRS, YFSETQ. J was trimmed by 5 bases and V by 4 bases; bases with no gene match: 9. This CDR3 has 15 amino acids. CDR3 in amino acids: CASSIGTGLGDTQYF. CDR3 nucleotide sequence: TGCGCCAGCAGCATCGGGACAGGCCTAGGAGATACGCAGTATTTT.

This clone was recorded only once. V is TRBV5-6 and J is TRBJ2-7; D gene ambiguous. V lost 2 bases, J lost 3 bases, and 6 bases lay in between. The CDR3 is made up of 12 amino acids. Germline values: CDR1 SGHDT, CDR2 YYEEEE. For the CDR3, the DNA is TGTGCCAGCAGCTTTTTCCACTACGAGCAGTACTTC. It is translated as CASSFFHYEQYF.

V gene TRBV4-3 combines with J gene TRBJ2-5; 10 bases are shared with TRBD1. Trimming cost V 0 bases and J 9 bases; bases outside gene matches: 7. Per germline, CDR1 LGHNA and CDR2 YSLEER. The CDR3 totals 15 residues. The CDR3 here is CASSQEGTGVGSQYF. CDR3 sequence (DNA): TGCGCCAGCAGCCAAGAGGGGACAGGGGTAGGGTCCCAGTACTTC.

This rearrangement joins TRBV7-2 to TRBJ2-2, with 10 bases aligning to TRBD1. CDR3 length: 16 amino acids. V was clipped by 6 bases and J by 4 bases; unmatched bases: 8. The germline gives CDR1 SGHTA, CDR2 FQGNSA. Here the CDR3 reads CASSSRQGAGTGELFF. CDR3 coding DNA: TGTGCCAGCAGTTCCCGACAGGGGGCGGGCACCGGGGAGCTGTTTTTT. Complete variable domain (other parts from reference TRBV7-2 and TRBJ2-2): GAGVSQSPSNKVTEKGKDVELRCDPISGHTALYWYRQSLGQGLEFLIYFQGNSAPDKSGLPSDRFSAERTGGSVSTLTIQRTQQEDSAVYLCASSSRQGAGTGELFFGEGSRLTVL.

This rearrangement joins TRBV11-2 to TRBJ2-3; D perhaps matches TRBD1 (5 bases). CDR3 length: 15 amino acids. Germline V CDR1 and CDR2: SGHAT, FQNNGV. With 3 bases removed from V and 0 bases from J, the gap between germline ends came to 10 bases. The CDR3 here is CASSFDSSSTDTQYF. The DNA of the CDR3 is TGTGCCAGCAGCTTTGACAGCTCTAGCACAGATACGCAGTATTTT.

This clone was recorded many times. This chain links TRBV13 with TRBJ1-1; 7 nucleotides line up with TRBD1. Germline V lookup: CDR1 PRHDT, CDR2 FYEKMQ (reference sequence). Trimming cost V 2 bases and J 4 bases; bases outside gene matches: 22. The CDR3 is 20 amino acids. The CDR3 sequence: CASSLFTRRQGRSRGTEAFF. The CDR3, as DNA: TGTGCCAGCAGCTTATTTACCCGCCGACAGGGAAGGAGTCGAGGCACTGAAGCTTTCTTT.

The chain recombines TRBV18 with TRBJ1-5; D unresolved. The CDR3 length is 17 residues. Trimming cost V 5 bases and J 0 bases, with 17 bases left between them. Germline lookup yields CDR1 KGHSH and CDR2 LQKENI. For the CDR3, the DNA is TGTGCCAGCTCAAAAAAGGAGATTTCGCTTAGCAATCAGCCCCAGCATTTT. Its translation is CASSKKEISLSNQPQHF.

The chain uses TRBV11-2 and TRBJ1-1, with D possibly matching TRBD1 (6 bases). This CDR3 contains 14 residues. CDR1 is SGHAT, CDR2 FQNNGV, per germline. Between the trimmed V and J ends, which lost 3 bases and 4 bases, there was a span of 12 bases. The CDR3 here is CASSLTGWITEAFF. The CDR3 DNA is TGTGCCAGCAGCTTGACAGGTTGGATCACTGAAGCTTTCTTT.

The chain uses TRBV7-2 and TRBJ1-6; 7 bases are shared with TRBD1. CDR1 is SGHTA, CDR2 FQGNSA, per germline. The V and J ends lost 5 bases and 14 bases, in that order; junction bases with no gene match: 12. This CDR3 is built from 14 residues. CDR3 sequence reads: CASSQRDSKASLHF. The CDR3 nucleotides read TGTGCCAGCAGCCAGAGGGACAGTAAGGCGTCCCTCCACTTT.

This clone was recorded only once. The genes are TRBV19 and TRBJ2-1; D is ambiguous. Deletions cut 3 bases from V and 8 bases from J, with 23 bases between. The CDR3 runs 17 residues. The germline CDR1 and CDR2 sequences are LNHDA and SQIVND (reference sequence). CDR3 coding DNA: TGTGCCAGTAGTATTCGAAGTGGATCGCACTACAATGATGAGCAGTTCTTC. It is translated as CASSIRSGSHYNDEQFF. The variable domain in full, completed from reference TRBV19 and TRBJ2-1, reads DGGITQSPKYLFRKEGQNVTLSCEQNLNHDAMYWYRQDPGQGLRLIYYSQIVNDFQKGDIAEGYSVSREKKESFPLTVTSAQKNPTAFYLCASSIRSGSHYNDEQFFGPGTRLTVL.

The CDR3, as DNA: TGTGCCAGTAGTATAGTGGGGGGGGCAAGGGAAAAACTGTTTTTT. It is translated as CASSIVGGAREKLFF. The chain combines TRBV19 with TRBJ1-4; D possibly corresponds to TRBD1 (6 bases). The germline V and J ends were trimmed by 1 base and 8 bases, with 14 bases remaining between them. Germline-derived CDR1 and CDR2 are LNHDA and SQIVND (reference sequence). The CDR3 is made up of 15 amino acids.

The chain is built from TRBV7-8 and TRBJ2-3, with 8 positions matching TRBD2. Germline CDR1 SGHVS, CDR2 FQNEAQ. V lost 1 base and J lost 3; bases outside the gene matches: 9. The CDR3 is 17 amino acids. CDR3 loop: CASSLVRRGARTDTQYF. The CDR3 nucleotides read TGTGCCAGCAGCTTAGTAAGGCGGGGGGCGAGGACAGATACGCAGTATTTT. The full variable domain, completed using reference TRBV7-8 and TRBJ2-3, is GAGVSQSPRYKVAKRGQDVALRCDPISGHVSLFWYQQALGQGPEFLTYFQNEAQLDKSGLPSDRFFAERPEGSVSTLKIQRTQQEDSAVYLCASSLVRRGARTDTQYFGPGTRLTVL.

V gene TRBV7-7 combines with J gene TRBJ2-5; 7 nucleotides match TRBD2. This CDR3 spans 18 amino acids. Germline-derived CDR1 and CDR2 are SSHAT and FNYEAQ (reference sequence). Trimming at V came to 2 bases and at J to 4 bases, leaving 16 bases not matched to a gene. The CDR3 protein is CASSLSSFSGSWGETQYF. CDR3 DNA: TGTGCCAGCAGCTTAAGCTCTTTTAGCGGGTCCTGGGGAGAGACCCAGTACTTC.

The chain employs TRBV11-2 and TRBJ2-1; 12 bases line up with TRBD2. V was pared by 3 bases and J by 9 bases, with 6 bases of the junction left unmatched. The germline V gene encodes CDR1 SGHAT and CDR2 FQNNGV. There are 15 residues in the CDR3. CDR3 DNA: TGTGCCAGCAGCTTGACTAGCGGGGGAATAGCTGAGCAGTTCTTC. The encoded protein is CASSLTSGGIAEQFF.